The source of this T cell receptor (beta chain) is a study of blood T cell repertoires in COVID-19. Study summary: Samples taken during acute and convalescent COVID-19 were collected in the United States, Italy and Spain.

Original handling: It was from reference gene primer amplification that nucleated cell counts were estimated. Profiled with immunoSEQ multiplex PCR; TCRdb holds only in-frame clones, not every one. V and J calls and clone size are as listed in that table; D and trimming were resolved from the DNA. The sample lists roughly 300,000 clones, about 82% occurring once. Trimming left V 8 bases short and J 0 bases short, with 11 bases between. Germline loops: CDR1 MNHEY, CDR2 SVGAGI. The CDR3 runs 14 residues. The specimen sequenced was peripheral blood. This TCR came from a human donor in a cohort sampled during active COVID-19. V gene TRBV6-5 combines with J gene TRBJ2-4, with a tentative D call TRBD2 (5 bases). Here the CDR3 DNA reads TGTGCCAGCCGATACGGGGAAGCCAAAAACATTCAGTACTTC. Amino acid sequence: CASRYGEAKNIQYF.